This entry lists 26 T cell receptor beta chains sequenced from one sample in a study of shared T cell receptors in the human thymus. The table came from immunoSEQ multiplex PCR; TCRdb's copy has only in-frame clones and leaves some out. The top ten clones hold around 0.01% of a sample with about 610,000 clones, around 87% of them seen once. The same sample was also studied in work on human thymus T cells.

The specimen was thymocytes. The source is a boy in the first two years of life with a congenital heart defect.

This clone was seen a single time. The chain recombines TRBV5-1 with TRBJ2-7, with TRBD2 as a possible D gene (6 bases). Deletions cut 2 bases from V and 0 bases from J, with 9 bases between. The CDR3 covers 14 residues. CDR1 and CDR2 (germline): SGHRS, YFSETQ. CDR3 nucleotides: TGCGCCAGCAGCTTCGCGGGGAACTCCTACGAGCAGTACTTC. Protein product: CASSFAGNSYEQYF.

The rearrangement uses TRBV29-1 and TRBJ2-7; TRBD1 agrees at 7 bases. V lost 2 bases to trimming and J lost 2 bases; unmatched junction nucleotides: 6. The length of the CDR3 is 14 residues. From germline, CDR1 is SQVTM and CDR2 ANQGSEA. The CDR3 sequence: CSVERTGPTYEQYF. The CDR3 nucleotides read TGCAGCGTTGAAAGGACAGGACCCACCTACGAGCAGTACTTC.

The chain uses TRBV5-1 and TRBJ1-1, with TRBD1 matching over 7 bases. CDR3 length equals 13 residues. Trimming removed 5 bases from V and 4 bases from J; junction bases left unmatched: 5. CDR1 and CDR2 from the germline V gene are SGHRS and YFSETQ. The CDR3 sequence is CASRTGDITEAFF. The CDR3 bases are TGCGCCAGCAGAACAGGGGATATCACTGAAGCTTTCTTT.

J is TRBJ2-1 and V is TRBV5-6; 11 bases line up with TRBD2. The germline gives CDR1 SGHDT, CDR2 YYEEEE. V was pared by 2 bases and J by 5 bases, with 6 bases of the junction left unmatched. CDR3 length equals 16 residues. The CDR3 DNA follows: TGTGCCAGCAGCTTTTACGGGACTAGCGGCAACAATGAGCAGTTCTTC. Amino acid sequence: CASSFYGTSGNNEQFF.

J is TRBJ1-5 and V is TRBV5-4; 8 bases are a match to TRBD1. The germline V gene has CDR1 SGHNT and CDR2 YYREEE (reference sequence). The CDR3 runs 13 residues. V lost 4 bases and J lost 6; bases outside the gene matches: 3. The CDR3: CASSRDRRQPQHF. CDR3 coding DNA: TGTGCCAGCAGCCGGGACAGGCGTCAGCCCCAGCATTTT.

The gene calls are TRBV5-1 and TRBJ2-7; 7 bases align to TRBD2. There are 16 residues in the CDR3. With 3 bases clipped from V and 0 bases from J, the junction kept 9 bases outside the gene matches. Germline lookup yields CDR1 SGHRS and CDR2 YFSETQ. The CDR3 coding sequence is TGCGCCAGCAGCTACCTCCGGGGGGAGACCTCCTACGAGCAGTACTTC. Its translation is CASSYLRGETSYEQYF.

This clone was detected only once. V gene TRBV7-9 combines with J gene TRBJ2-7, with TRBD2 matching 14 bases. The germline V gene has CDR1 SEHNR and CDR2 FQNEAQ (reference sequence). This CDR3 is built from 17 residues. V was clipped by 2 bases and J by 4 bases; unmatched bases: 7. DNA for the CDR3: TGTGCCAGCAGCTTACCGACTAGCGGGAGGGGGAAATACGAGCAGTACTTC. Amino acid sequence: CASSLPTSGRGKYEQYF.

The J gene is TRBJ1-5, the V gene TRBV15; D may be TRBD1 (5 bases). The CDR3 has 15 amino acids. Germline V CDR1 and CDR2: LNHNV, YYDKDF (reference sequence). V dropped 3 bases and J dropped 0 bases, with 9 bases sitting between them. The DNA for the CDR3 is TGTGCCACCAGCAGGGCAGGGTATAGCAATCAGCCCCAGCATTTT. Its translation is CATSRAGYSNQPQHF.

The chain has TRBV4-1 and TRBJ1-4; perhaps TRBD1 as D (5 bases). There are 15 residues in the CDR3. Trimming removed 3 bases from V and 5 bases from J, with 13 bases in between. Germline assignment: CDR1 MGHRA and CDR2 YSYEKL. This chain's CDR3 is CASSQWGGRNEKLFF. CDR3 in DNA: TGCGCCAGCAGCCAGTGGGGGGGTAGGAATGAAAAACTGTTTTTT.

The chain has TRBV4-1 and TRBJ2-7; 7 positions agree with TRBD2. CDR1 is MGHRA, CDR2 YSYEKL, per germline. Losses at the gene ends were 3 bases for V and 2 bases for J; bases not matched to a gene: 7. The CDR3 is 15 residues long. CDR3 nucleotide sequence: TGCGCCAGCAGCCATCGCAGCGGGACCCCCTACGAGCAGTACTTC. Translation gives CASSHRSGTPYEQYF.

The chain combines TRBV2 with TRBJ1-1; 7 nucleotides align to TRBD1. V dropped 7 bases and J dropped 3; count of bases not matched to a gene: 2. This CDR3 has 12 amino acids. Per germline, CDR1 SNHLY and CDR2 FYNNEI. The CDR3 reads CASNRGDTEAFF. Written as DNA, the CDR3 is TGTGCCAGCAACAGGGGTGACACTGAAGCTTTCTTT.

This rearrangement joins TRBV4-1 to TRBJ2-1; D uncertain. The CDR3 sequence is 13 residues long. The V gene's germline CDR1 is MGHRA and CDR2 YSYEKL. V lost 1 base and J 3 bases, leaving 4 bases between the germline ends. CDR3 DNA: TGCGCCAGCAGCCAAGGACTCTACAATGAGCAGTTCTTC. This translates into CASSQGLYNEQFF.

This rearrangement joins TRBV27 to TRBJ2-7, with a weak D call TRBD1 (6 bases). Germline assignment: CDR1 MNHEY and CDR2 SMNVEV (reference sequence). V shed 3 bases and J shed 0 bases, with 15 bases lying between them. There are 16 residues in the CDR3. The CDR3, as DNA: TGTGCCAGCAGTTTTACTACAGGGACGAACTCCTACGAGCAGTACTTC. It is translated as CASSFTTGTNSYEQYF.

The gene calls are TRBV19 and TRBJ2-1; D is unresolved. This CDR3 is 16 amino acids long. Germline assignment: CDR1 LNHDA and CDR2 SQIVND (reference sequence). The ends were cut back, 3 bases at V and 0 bases at J, with 12 bases in the middle. CDR3 coding DNA: TGTGCCAGTAGTATCGAGGAGCGAAACTCCTACAATGAGCAGTTCTTC. Translating gives CASSIEERNSYNEQFF.

V is TRBV28 and J is TRBJ1-3; the match to TRBD1 covers 8 bases. The CDR3 has 16 residues. Looked up from germline, CDR1 is MDHEN and CDR2 is SYDVKM. The ends lost 1 base at V and 3 bases at J; junction bases unmatched: 5. The CDR3 DNA follows: TGTGCCAGCAGTTTATATTTGGGACAGGTTGGAAACACCATATATTTT. Translating gives CASSLYLGQVGNTIYF.

The chain couples TRBV9 to TRBJ2-1; unclear D gene. CDR1 is SGDLS and CDR2 is YYNGEE in the germline V gene. CDR3 length: 12 amino acids. The V end was cut by 3 bases, the J end by 5 bases, with 6 bases between. The CDR3 nucleotides are TGTGCCAGCAGCGACTTAAACAATGAGCAGTTCTTC. Translating gives CASSDLNNEQFF.

The rearrangement joins TRBV5-1 to TRBJ2-5; the D gene is possibly TRBD2 (6 bases). The J call may be incorrect, as the DNA end agrees better with TRBJ2-7. CDR1 SGHRS and CDR2 YFSETQ come from the germline V gene. The CDR3 extends over 16 amino acids. The CDR3 here is CASSHPTASDSYEQYF. DNA for the CDR3: TGCGCCAGCAGCCACCCGACGGCTAGCGACTCCTACGAGCAGTACTTC.

This chain uses TRBV7-5 with TRBJ2-7; the table's D gene call, TRBD1, was not cross checked with the DNA. TRBV7-5 is a known pseudogene. CDR3 size: 17 residues. Here the CDR3 reads CVRSLTPRQPRSYEQYF. The CDR3 nucleotides read TGTGTCAGAAGCCTCACACCTAGACAGCCCCGATCCTACGAGCAGTACTTC.

The rearrangement links TRBV4-3 to TRBJ2-1; 7 bases agree with TRBD2. The V segment lost 0 bases and the J segment 7 bases; nucleotides outside the gene matches: 6. Germline V CDR1 and CDR2: LGHNA, YSLEER. The CDR3 extends over 15 amino acids. CDR3 nucleotides: TGCGCCAGCAGCCAAGATATGATAGCGGGTAATGAGCAGTTCTTC. This encodes CASSQDMIAGNEQFF.

As concerns this clone: Other nucleotide sequences from this sample produce the same CDR3. V is TRBV5-1 and J is TRBJ2-7, with 7 bases matching TRBD2. The CDR3 extends over 13 amino acids. Unmatched junction bases numbered 3, after V lost 4 bases and J lost 2 bases. In germline, CDR1 is SGHRS, CDR2 YFSETQ. The CDR3 loop is CASSPGLAYEQYF. The DNA of the CDR3 is TGCGCCAGCAGCCCCGGACTAGCCTACGAGCAGTACTTC.

The rearrangement links TRBV27 to TRBJ2-5; 8 nucleotides line up with TRBD1. The tail of the sequence fits TRBJ2-7 better, so the J call may be wrong. Germline V CDR1 and CDR2: MNHEY, SMNVEV (reference sequence). CDR3 length: 14 amino acids. The chain's CDR3 is CASSFRQGRYEQYF. DNA for the CDR3: TGTGCCAGCAGTTTTAGACAGGGGCGCTACGAGCAGTACTTC.

V gene TRBV10-3 combines with J gene TRBJ2-7, with D tentatively TRBD1 (6 bases). Trimming took off 6 bases at V and 1 base at J, with 10 bases between the two ends. The CDR3 is 13 amino acids. CDR1 and CDR2 from the germline V gene are ENHRY and SYGVKD. For the CDR3, the DNA is TGTGCCATCAGCGGGACATTGTCCTACGAGCAGTACTTC. The encoded protein is CAISGTLSYEQYF.

The chain joins TRBV7-9 to TRBJ1-4, with D possibly being TRBD1 (5 bases). V was trimmed by 1 base and J by 4 bases, leaving 19 bases between them. CDR1 SEHNR and CDR2 FQNEAQ come from the germline V gene (reference sequence). The CDR3 loop spans 18 amino acids. In DNA form, the CDR3 reads TGTGCCAGCAGCTTAGAGAGGCGGGGCAGGGCCCGTAATGAAAAACTGTTTTTT. Protein sequence: CASSLERRGRARNEKLFF.

This sequence joins TRBV30 and TRBJ1-2; 10 positions agree with TRBD1. The CDR3 totals 17 residues. V shed 0 bases and J 2 bases; nucleotides not matched to a gene: 9. CDR1 is GTSNPN, CDR2 SVGIG, per germline (reference sequence). The CDR3 DNA reads TGTGCCTGGAGTGTATTTGGACAGGGGGAAGAGAACTATGGCTACACCTTC. Its translation: CAWSVFGQGEENYGYTF. Full variable domain (outside the CDR3, taken from reference TRBV30 and TRBJ1-2): SQTIHQWPATLVQPVGSPLSLECTVEGTSNPNLYWYRQAAGRGLQLLFYSVGIGQISSEVPQNLSASRPQDRQFILSSKKLLLSDSGFYLCAWSVFGQGEENYGYTFGSGTRLTVV.

The chain carries TRBV14 and TRBJ2-3, with 12 bases lining up with TRBD2. Germline-derived CDR1 and CDR2 are SGHDN and FVKESK. With 4 bases clipped from V and 0 bases from J, the junction kept 5 bases outside the gene matches. CDR3 size: 17 residues. This CDR3 is CASSRRGTSGSTDTQYF. The DNA of the CDR3 is TGTGCCAGCAGCCGCCGAGGGACTAGCGGGAGCACAGATACGCAGTATTTT.

This clone was found once. The CDR3 sequence: CASSEVREGLYNEQFF. The CDR3 DNA is TGTGCCAGCAGCGAGGTGAGGGAGGGCCTCTACAATGAGCAGTTCTTC. V gene TRBV9 combines with J gene TRBJ2-1, with 7 positions matching TRBD2. CDR3 length equals 16 residues. V shed 3 bases and J 3 bases; nucleotides not matched to a gene: 9. Germline values: CDR1 SGDLS, CDR2 YYNGEE.